These 5 T cell receptor beta chains originate from one sample sequenced in a study of PD-1 blockade in classical Hodgkin lymphoma. Profiling relied on immunoSEQ multiplex PCR, and the TCRdb table lists in-frame clones only, not all of them. The sample includes tens of thousands of clones, 75% to 90% of them seen just once. Relapses following autologous stem cell transplantation were seen in all patients, with brentuximab vedotin exposure varying. Material: peripheral blood mononuclear cells (PBMCs), obtained at baseline. The receptors here all came from a human donor with classical Hodgkin lymphoma.

The V gene is TRBV7-8, the J gene TRBJ1-5; TRBD1 might be the D (5 bases). The V gene lost 0 bases and the J gene lost 6 bases, with 12 bases spanning the gap. Germline V CDR1 and CDR2: SGHVS, FQNEAQ. The CDR3 contains 15 residues. The CDR3 region is CASSLALAGSQPQHF. In DNA form, the CDR3 reads TGTGCCAGCAGCTTAGCGCTTGCAGGGTCTCAGCCCCAGCATTTT.

The chain combines TRBV9 with TRBJ2-7; D possibly corresponds to TRBD2 (6 bases). Trimming took 4 bases from V and 2 from J, leaving 13 bases between them. Per germline, CDR1 SGDLS and CDR2 YYNGEE. The CDR3 length is 14 residues. The CDR3 bases are TGTGCCAGCAGCAGATACGGGACTCCCTACGAGCAGTACTTC. Translated, it gives CASSRYGTPYEQYF.

This chain uses TRBV6-5 with TRBJ1-2, with unresolved D. Germline loops: CDR1 MNHEY, CDR2 SVGAGI. V was trimmed by 0 bases and J by 2 bases, leaving 13 bases between them. The CDR3 extends over 16 amino acids. CDR3 sequence reads: CASSYSSMWGNYGYTF. The CDR3 nucleotides are TGTGCCAGCAGTTACTCGAGTATGTGGGGAAACTATGGCTACACCTTC.

This rearrangement joins TRBV27 to TRBJ1-5; D is unresolved. Trimming took off 3 bases at V and 4 bases at J, with 10 bases between the two ends. The CDR3 has 14 amino acids. In germline, CDR1 is MNHEY, CDR2 SMNVEV (reference sequence). CDR3 in DNA: TGTGCCAGCAGTTTGGCGCGGATAAATCAGCCCCAGCATTTT. It yields the protein CASSLARINQPQHF.

The chain carries TRBV27 and TRBJ1-1, with D perhaps matching TRBD1 (5 bases). The ends were cut back, 8 bases at V and 4 bases at J, with 20 bases in the middle. The length of the CDR3 is 15 residues. In germline, CDR1 is MNHEY, CDR2 SMNVEV (reference sequence). The CDR3 bases are TGTGCCAGCGCGCAGGGAAGTGCCGGTAGCACTGAAGCTTTCTTT. Residues: CASAQGSAGSTEAFF.